The clone carrying this T cell receptor (beta chain) was recorded only once. The CDR3 extends over 14 amino acids. The V gene's germline CDR1 is LNHDA and CDR2 SQIVND (reference sequence). Trimming left V 7 bases short and J 1 base short, with 13 bases between. The sample originates from a study of T cell responses to AZD1222 COVID-19 vaccine. Study details: Second doses that came at about 4 or about 12 weeks were put together.

The assay was immunoSEQ multiplex PCR, and TCRdb's table has in-frame clones only and misses some. This table holds roughly 170,000 clones, just over 85% found once. The clonotype comes from an adult in good health. The sample here was peripheral blood, taken on day 0 of AZD1222 vaccination. This chain uses TRBV19 with TRBJ1-1; D unresolved. CDR3 loop: CASKFSRGNTEAFF. DNA of the CDR3: TGTGCCAGTAAGTTCTCACGGGGGAACACTGAAGCTTTCTTT.